This TCR beta chain emerged from a study of cytomegalovirus exposure and HLA in healthy donors. In the study overall: In a previous analysis, about 100 million unique TCR beta sequences were found from some 180 million T cells.

With regard to this clone: Its antigen is still unknown.

These donors, healthy bone marrow donors, were studied. Points from the study as a whole: In a later analysis, most CMV-associated TCR beta chains appeared HLA-restricted. As confirmed in vitro, a few CMV-associated chains were specific for CMV antigens.

The primer mix had 60 Vbeta and 13 Jbeta primers. TCRdb's table, derived via immunoSEQ multiplex PCR, lists solely in-frame clones and lacks some. The table lists 100,000 to 130,000 clones, 82% of them singletons, with approximately 2.4% in the top ten. Per the germline V gene, CDR1 is SGHAT and CDR2 is FQNNGV. CDR3 length: 14 amino acids. With V trimmed by 7 bases and J by 2 bases, 8 bases remained unmatched. The chain links TRBV11-2 to TRBJ2-7, with 7 positions matching TRBD1. The TCR was taken from a man aged 25-45 years in good health and CMV-seropositive. Sequencing was done on a sample of PBMCs. CDR3 nucleotides: TGTGCCAGCACCCCGACAGGGAGAACCTACGAGCAGTACTTC. Translated: CASTPTGRTYEQYF.